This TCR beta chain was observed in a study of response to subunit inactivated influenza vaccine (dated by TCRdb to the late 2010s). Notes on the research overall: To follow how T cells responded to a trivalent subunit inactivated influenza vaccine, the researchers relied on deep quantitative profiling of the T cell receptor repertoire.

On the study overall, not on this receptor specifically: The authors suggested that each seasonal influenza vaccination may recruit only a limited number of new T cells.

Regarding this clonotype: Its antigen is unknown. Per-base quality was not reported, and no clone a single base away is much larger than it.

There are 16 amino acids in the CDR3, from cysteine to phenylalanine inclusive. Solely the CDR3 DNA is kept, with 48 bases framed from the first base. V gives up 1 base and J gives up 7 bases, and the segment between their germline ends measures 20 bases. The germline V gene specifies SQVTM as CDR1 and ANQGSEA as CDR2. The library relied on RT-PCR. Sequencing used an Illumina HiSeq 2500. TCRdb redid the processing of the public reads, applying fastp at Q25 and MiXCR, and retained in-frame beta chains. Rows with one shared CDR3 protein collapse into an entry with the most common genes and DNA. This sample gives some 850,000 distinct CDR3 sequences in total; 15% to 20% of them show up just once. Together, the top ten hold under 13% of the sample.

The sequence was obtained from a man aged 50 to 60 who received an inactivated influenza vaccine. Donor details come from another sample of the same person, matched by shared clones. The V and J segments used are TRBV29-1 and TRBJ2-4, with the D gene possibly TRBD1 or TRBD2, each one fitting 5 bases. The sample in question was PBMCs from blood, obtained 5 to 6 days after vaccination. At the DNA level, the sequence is TGCAGCGTTGAAGGGGCCCGGTCGGGACGGACGAACATTCAGTACTTC. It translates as CSVEGARSGRTNIQYF.